This TCR beta chain was found in a study of cytomegalovirus exposure and HLA in healthy donors. The study, taken as a whole, reports: Generally TCR sequences proved uncommon, though certain public TCRs appeared in numerous donors.

Per the germline V gene, CDR1 is SGHDT and CDR2 is YYEEEE. The V gene end was trimmed by 3 bases and the J gene end by 7 bases; junction bases not matched to a gene: 11. The CDR3 consists of 15 residues. As for this clone: The antigen is undetermined.

The donors formed part of the approximately 120-subject validation cohort, distinct from the approximately 630-subject first cohort. Repertoires were generated with immunoSEQ multiplex PCR, while TCRdb's copy carries only in-frame clones and drops some. The table has fewer than 150,000 clones, around nine tenths seen once. Sequencing was done on a sample of PBMCs. The sequence came from a man in his thirties or forties in good health and CMV-seronegative. V is TRBV5-6 and J is TRBJ1-2, with TRBD1 identical over 8 bases. The CDR3 nucleotides read TGTGCCAGCAGCTCTTCGAACAGGGGGAGGTTTGGCTACACCTTC. Translated, it gives CASSSSNRGRFGYTF.